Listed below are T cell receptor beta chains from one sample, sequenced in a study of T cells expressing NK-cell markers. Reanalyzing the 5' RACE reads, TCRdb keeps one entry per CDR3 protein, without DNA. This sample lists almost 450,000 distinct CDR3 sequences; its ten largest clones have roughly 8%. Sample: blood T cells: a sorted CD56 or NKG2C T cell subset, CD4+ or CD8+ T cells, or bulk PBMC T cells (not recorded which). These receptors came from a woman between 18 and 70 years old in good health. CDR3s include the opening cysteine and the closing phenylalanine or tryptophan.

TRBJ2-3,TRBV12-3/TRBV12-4,CASSFTAGSTDTQYF
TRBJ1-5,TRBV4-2,CASSQSGLQPQHF
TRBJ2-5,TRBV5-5,CASSLPSTSGQETQYF
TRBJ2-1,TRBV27,CASSNRLANNEQFF
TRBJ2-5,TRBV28,CASSLAGSRETQYF
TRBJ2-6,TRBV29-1,CSALDGVGANVLTF
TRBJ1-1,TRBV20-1,CSATTGYEAFF
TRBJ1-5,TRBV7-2,CASSNRGDQPQHF
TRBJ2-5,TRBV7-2,CASSRTPQETQYF
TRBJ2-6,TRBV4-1,CASSQDDSGANVLTF
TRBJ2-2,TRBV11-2,CASSEGVGVAGELFF
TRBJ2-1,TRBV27,CASRSTFTSGGTLPIIGEQFF
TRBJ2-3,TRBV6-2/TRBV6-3,CASTPRRGTDTQYF
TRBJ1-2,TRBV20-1,CSAWLAGYGDYGYTF
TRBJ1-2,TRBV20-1,CSAPGWRYGYTF
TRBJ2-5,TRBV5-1,CASSLEGEETQYF
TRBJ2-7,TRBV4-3,CASSPTRLEGTYEQYF
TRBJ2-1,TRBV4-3,CASSQELAGESYNEQFF
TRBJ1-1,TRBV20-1,CSAEPGQRGAFF
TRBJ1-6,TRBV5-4,CASSSDRVVSPLHF
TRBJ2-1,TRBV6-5,CASSYQQGDGYNEQFF
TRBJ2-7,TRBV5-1,CASRKEALTSYEQYF
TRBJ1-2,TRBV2,CASRRRVLNYGYTF
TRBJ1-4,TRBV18,CASSRGTNEKLFF
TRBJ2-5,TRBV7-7,CASSYPDRPETQYF